Sequencing of this T cell receptor beta chain was carried out in a study of blood T cell repertoires in COVID-19. This CDR3 has 13 amino acids. Trimming removed 3 bases at V and 4 bases at J, with 9 bases between. Sequencing used immunoSEQ multiplex PCR; TCRdb keeps in-frame clones, though not all of them. Of 100,000 to 120,000 clones in the sample, roughly 80% were seen once. This receptor was obtained from a woman aged 80 or older with acute or convalescent COVID-19. Sequencing was performed on peripheral blood. The rearrangement uses TRBV12-3 or TRBV12-4 and TRBJ1-1; D is possibly TRBD1 (6 bases). CDR3 sequence: CASSFVRGTEAFF. The DNA of the CDR3 is TGTGCCAGCAGTTTCGTCAGGGGCACTGAAGCTTTCTTT.